This T cell receptor (beta chain) was sequenced during a study of T-cell memory formation after mild COVID-19. Whole-study context: TCR clusters were largely donor specific.

TCRdb independently ran MiXCR on the 5' RACE reads; one entry per CDR3 protein. This sample has roughly 200,000 distinct CDR3 sequences, with under 20% found just once. V gave up 4 bases and J gave up 6 bases; unmatched junction bases: 8. The CDR3 is made up of 13 amino acids. CDR1 and CDR2 (germline): SQVTM, ANQGSEA. Sequencing input: PBMCs or a T cell subset sorted from them (not recorded which). The chain carries TRBV29-1 and TRBJ2-7; 8 bases agree with TRBD1. The receptor was isolated from an adult woman who had mild COVID-19 (a few samples of this study predate the infection). Cell type and time point are not known. DNA for the CDR3: TGCAGCGTTGGTAGCAGGACAGGGCGCGAGCAGTACTTC. It specifies CSVGSRTGREQYF.